This T cell receptor beta chain appears in the sequencing data of a study of blood T cell repertoires in COVID-19. There are a few counts of this clone. Method: immunoSEQ multiplex PCR; TCRdb's copy keeps in-frame clones and lacks some. This table holds approximately 200,000 clones, roughly 86% found once. The source of this sequence is a man between 18 and 29 years old with acute COVID-19. Material: PBMCs or T cells enriched from blood (not recorded which).

The CDR3 spells CASTLGVPGEQYF. The CDR3 bases are TGTGCCAGCACCCTCGGGGTTCCAGGCGAGCAGTACTTC. The chain joins TRBV12-3 or TRBV12-4 to TRBJ2-7; perhaps TRBD2 as D (5 bases). The CDR3 covers 13 residues. V lost 7 bases to trimming and J lost 6 bases, with 16 bases between them.